Following are 13 T cell receptor beta chains from one sample sequenced in a study of T-cell reconstitution after alpha-beta-depleted transplantation in children. Researchers prepared the TCRbeta library using unique molecular identifiers, the study reports. TCRdb analysed the PCR reads with MiXCR anew, one entry per CDR3 protein. Among about 1,000,000 distinct CDR3 sequences listed, roughly 29% were seen once. Sequenced here: PBMCs, mostly from graft donor cells, sampled 360 days after TCRalphabeta/CD19-depleted stem cell transplant. The receptor set was obtained from a boy less than two years old who had a stem cell transplant for SCID, so the T cells may come from the graft donor.

This clonotype has just a few counts. The rearrangement links TRBV7-9 to TRBJ1-6, with 7 bases matching TRBD1. With V trimmed by 5 bases and J by 9 bases, 13 bases remained unmatched. Germline CDR1 reads SEHNR; CDR2 reads FQNEAQ (reference sequence). The CDR3 contains 16 residues. The DNA of the CDR3 is TGTGCCAGCAGCCCGCATCGGGACAGCGAATTTTCACCCCTCCACTTT. It encodes CASSPHRDSEFSPLHF.

This clonotype was seen a single time. The CDR3 sequence: CASRHSYQPQHF. The CDR3 DNA sequence: TGCGCCAGCAGACATAGTTATCAGCCCCAGCATTTT. The chain is built from TRBV23-1 and TRBJ1-5; no clear D gene. TRBV23-1 carries the ORF label, with uncertain function. The CDR3 sequence is 12 residues long. V was pared by 6 bases and J by 5 bases, with 8 bases between.

The CDR3 coding sequence is TGCAGTGCCGGCGTAAGCAATCAGCCCCAGCATTTT. Translated, it gives CSAGVSNQPQHF. V is TRBV20-1 and J is TRBJ1-5; D remains unclear. Germline V lookup: CDR1 DFQATT, CDR2 SNEGSKA (reference sequence). This CDR3 comprises 12 residues. V was shortened by 6 bases and J by 1 base, with 7 bases between the two germline ends.

This clonotype was seen a few times. The V call is TRBV7-2, the J call TRBJ2-7; D is perhaps TRBD2 (6 bases). CDR1 SGHTA and CDR2 FQGNSA come from the germline V gene. The length of the CDR3 is 15 residues. V shed 1 base and J shed 3 bases, with 13 bases lying between them. In DNA form, the CDR3 reads TGTGCCAGCAGCTTAGATGGGGGGATGAACTACGAGCAGTACTTC. It encodes CASSLDGGMNYEQYF.

The chain has TRBV10-3 and TRBJ2-5, with D unclear. V shed 4 bases and J shed 2 bases, with 8 bases lying between them. CDR1 and CDR2 (germline): ENHRY, SYGVKD. There are 13 residues in the CDR3. In DNA, the CDR3 is TGTGCCATCAGTGGAACACCTCAAGAGACCCAGTACTTC. Translation gives CAISGTPQETQYF.

CDR3 DNA: TGTGCCAGCAGCGCAAGGGACTTCACAGATACGCAGTATTTT. Its translation is CASSARDFTDTQYF. This chain joins TRBV9 and TRBJ2-3, with D possibly TRBD2 on 6 matching bases. V lost 3 bases and J 2 bases, leaving 10 bases between the germline ends. Germline values: CDR1 SGDLS, CDR2 YYNGEE. The CDR3 sequence is 14 residues long.

The chain has TRBV7-2 and TRBJ2-3; no clear D. V lost 0 bases and J lost 3, with 10 bases in between. CDR3 size: 15 residues. Germline V gene sequence: CDR1 SGHTA, CDR2 FQGNSA. This CDR3 is CASSLAPARTDTQYF. CDR3 sequence (DNA): TGTGCCAGCAGCTTAGCCCCGGCTAGAACAGATACGCAGTATTTT.

This clonotype appeared many times. This chain connects TRBV3-1 to TRBJ1-1; D might be TRBD1 (5 bases). Germline loops: CDR1 LGHDT, CDR2 YNNKEL (reference sequence). There are 14 residues in the CDR3. Trimming took off 4 bases at V and 11 bases at J, with 20 bases between the two ends. This chain's CDR3 is CASSPMSSVKGAFF. In nucleotides, the CDR3 is TGTGCCAGCAGCCCGATGAGTTCAGTTAAGGGGGCTTTCTTT.

The gene calls are TRBV4-2 and TRBJ2-1; 10 positions match TRBD2. J lost 10 bases, V lost 1 base, and 4 bases had no gene match. CDR1 is LGHNA and CDR2 is YNFKEQ in the germline V gene. The CDR3 spans 14 residues. The CDR3 nucleotides read TGTGCCAGCAGCCAAGGGCTAGCGGGGGAGGAGCAGTTCTTC. As protein: CASSQGLAGEEQFF.

This clonotype occurred a few times. V gene TRBV10-3 combines with J gene TRBJ2-5; D is uncertain. This CDR3 has 15 amino acids. V was trimmed by 0 bases and J by 3 bases, leaving 11 bases between them. The germline V gene encodes CDR1 ENHRY and CDR2 SYGVKD. The CDR3 region is CAISESKGNEETQYF. CDR3 DNA sequence: TGTGCCATCAGTGAGTCGAAAGGGAATGAAGAGACCCAGTACTTC.

This chain joins TRBV4-1 and TRBJ2-7, with a possible D match to TRBD1 (6 bases). This CDR3 is built from 14 residues. The ends were cut back, 5 bases at V and 2 bases at J, with 13 bases in the middle. From germline, CDR1 is MGHRA and CDR2 YSYEKL. The CDR3 DNA reads TGCGCCAGCAGCTTCCCGGACAGAGCCTACGAGCAGTACTTC. Its translation: CASSFPDRAYEQYF.

A few counts support this clonotype. The rearrangement joins TRBV6-1 to TRBJ2-7, with D uncertain. Trimming removed 4 bases from V and 5 bases from J, with 15 bases in between. Germline CDR1 and CDR2: MNHNS and SASEGT. The CDR3 covers 14 residues. The CDR3 region is CASSGGLKKNEQYF. The CDR3 nucleotides read TGTGCCAGCAGTGGCGGCCTCAAAAAGAACGAGCAGTACTTC.

This clonotype was picked up a small number of times. The chain is built from TRBV9 and TRBJ2-5; D call uncertain. The CDR3 has 14 amino acids. Per the germline V gene, CDR1 is SGDLS and CDR2 is YYNGEE. V shed 0 bases and J shed 1 base, with 7 bases lying between them. In nucleotides, the CDR3 is TGTGCCAGCAGCGTAGCCCCATTCCAAGAGACCCAGTACTTC. Translation gives CASSVAPFQETQYF.